Measured by frequency, the clone carrying this T cell receptor beta chain is medium-sized. These data originate in a study of human CD8 memory T cell subsets. Total CD8+ T cells were enriched by negative magnetic separation. Libraries of TCR beta chains were produced by 5' RACE (UMI-labeled). One entry per CDR3 protein, without DNA, is what TCRdb gives after re-calling the 5' RACE reads. The sample totals around 3,400 distinct CDR3 sequences. Germline values: CDR1 SGHTA, CDR2 FQGNSA. The CDR3 has 15 residues. V gene TRBV7-2 combines with J gene TRBJ1-5. Sequencing was performed on CD8+ effector memory T cells (TEM) sorted from PBMCs. Subset given: effector memory CD8 T cells, CCR7- CD45RO+ CD95+. The sequence derives from a human donor in good health. CDR3 amino acids: CASSPNLYSNQPQHF.